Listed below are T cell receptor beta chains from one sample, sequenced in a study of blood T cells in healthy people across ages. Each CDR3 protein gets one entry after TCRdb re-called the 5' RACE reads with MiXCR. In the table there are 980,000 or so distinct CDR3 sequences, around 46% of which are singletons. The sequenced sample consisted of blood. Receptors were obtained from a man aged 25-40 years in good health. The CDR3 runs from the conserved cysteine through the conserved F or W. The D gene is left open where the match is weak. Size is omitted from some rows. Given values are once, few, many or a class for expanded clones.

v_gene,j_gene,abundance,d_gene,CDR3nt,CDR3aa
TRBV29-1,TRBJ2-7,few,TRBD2,TGCAGCGCGGGGGGACGCCTAACCTACGAGCAGTACTTC,CSAGGRLTYEQYF
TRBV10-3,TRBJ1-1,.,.,TGTGCCGCCCTGGGGGGAGGGGGCACTGAAGCTTTCTTT,CAALGGGGTEAFF
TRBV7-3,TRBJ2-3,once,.,TGTGCCAGCAGCAACGGGATCTCCACAGATACGCAGTATTTT,CASSNGISTDTQYF
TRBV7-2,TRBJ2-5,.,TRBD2,TGTGCCAGCAGCTACCAAGCGGGGGGGCGAGAGACCCAGTACTTC,CASSYQAGGRETQYF
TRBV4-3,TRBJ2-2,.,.,TGCGCCAGCAGCCAAGAATGGACCACCGGGGAGCTGTTTTTT,CASSQEWTTGELFF
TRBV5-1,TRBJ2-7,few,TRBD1,TGCGCCAGCAGCTTGATAGGTGGGGACAGGGCCTACGAGCAGTACTTC,CASSLIGGDRAYEQYF
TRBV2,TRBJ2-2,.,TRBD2,TGTGCCAGCAGTCCTAGGACTAGCGGAAAGACCGGGGAGCTGTTTTTT,CASSPRTSGKTGELFF
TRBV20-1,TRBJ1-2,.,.,TGCACCCTGGTGTCCTATGGCTACACCTTC,CTLVSYGYTF
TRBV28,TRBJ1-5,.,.,TGTGCCAGCAGTTTTCTGGCAGGCGGTAAACAGCCCCAGCATTTT,CASSFLAGGKQPQHF
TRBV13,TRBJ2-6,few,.,TGTGCCAGCAGCCCTTCCCCAGGCTCTGGGGCCAACGTCCTGACTTTC,CASSPSPGSGANVLTF
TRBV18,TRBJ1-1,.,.,TGTGCCAGCGCCCTAGGACAGCTAAACACTGAAGCTTTCTTT,CASALGQLNTEAFF
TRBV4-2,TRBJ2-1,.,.,TGTGCCAGCAGCCAAGTGGGGCAGCCGAGGAATGAGCAGTTCTTC,CASSQVGQPRNEQFF
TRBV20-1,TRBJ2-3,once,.,TGCAGTGCCCAACCAGACAGGTCTACGCAGTATTTT,CSAQPDRSTQYF
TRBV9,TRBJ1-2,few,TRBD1,TGTGCCAGCAGCGTAGACGGGGACAGGGTGGCGATCTATGGCTACACCTTC,CASSVDGDRVAIYGYTF
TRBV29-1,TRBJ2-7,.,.,TGCAGCGTTGAAGATCTAGGACAGAGGGTCTCCTACGAGCAGTACTTC,CSVEDLGQRVSYEQYF
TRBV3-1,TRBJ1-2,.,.,TGTGCCAGCAGCCATCTAATGGGATTAGACTATGGCTACACCTTC,CASSHLMGLDYGYTF
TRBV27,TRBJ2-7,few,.,TGTGCCAGCCGTTTAAGTACGGGGGAAATAGTCTACGAGCAGTACTTC,CASRLSTGEIVYEQYF
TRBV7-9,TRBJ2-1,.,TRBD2,TGTGCCAGCAGCCCTTTTACTAGCGGGGATTACAATGGGCAGTTCTTC,CASSPFTSGDYNGQFF
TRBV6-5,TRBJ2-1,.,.,TGTGCCAGCAGTTATACAGGGACAAACAATGAGCAGTTCTTC,CASSYTGTNNEQFF